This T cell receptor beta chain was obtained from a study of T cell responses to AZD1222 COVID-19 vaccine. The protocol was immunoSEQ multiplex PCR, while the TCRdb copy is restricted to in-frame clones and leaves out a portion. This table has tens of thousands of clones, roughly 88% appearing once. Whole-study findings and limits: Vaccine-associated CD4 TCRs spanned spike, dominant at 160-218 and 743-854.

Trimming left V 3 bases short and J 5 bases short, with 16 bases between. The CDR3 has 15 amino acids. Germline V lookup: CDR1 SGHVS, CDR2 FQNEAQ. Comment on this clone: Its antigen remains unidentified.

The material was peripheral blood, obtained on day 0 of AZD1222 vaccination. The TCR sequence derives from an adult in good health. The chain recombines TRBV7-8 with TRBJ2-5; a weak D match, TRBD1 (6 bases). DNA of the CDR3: TGTGCCAGCAGCTTCCTGGGACAAAGGGAGGAGACCCAGTACTTC. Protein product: CASSFLGQREETQYF.